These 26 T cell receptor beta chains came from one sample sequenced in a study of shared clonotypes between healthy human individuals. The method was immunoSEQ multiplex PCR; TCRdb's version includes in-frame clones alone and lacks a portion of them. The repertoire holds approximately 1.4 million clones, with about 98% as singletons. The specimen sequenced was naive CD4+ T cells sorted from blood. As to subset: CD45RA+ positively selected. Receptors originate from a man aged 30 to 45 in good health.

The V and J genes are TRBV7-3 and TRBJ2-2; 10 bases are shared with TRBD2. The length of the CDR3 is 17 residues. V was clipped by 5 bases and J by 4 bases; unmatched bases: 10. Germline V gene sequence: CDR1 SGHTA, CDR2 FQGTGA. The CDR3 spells CASSLIPGLAPTGELFF. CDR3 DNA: TGTGCCAGCAGCCTGATTCCGGGACTAGCGCCCACCGGGGAGCTGTTTTTT.

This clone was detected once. The CDR3 sequence: CASSQGSGNTIYF. In DNA, the CDR3 is TGCGCCAGCAGCCAGGGGAGCGGAAACACCATATATTTT. V is TRBV5-1 and J is TRBJ1-3, with TRBD1 as a possible D gene (6 bases). The germline V and J ends were trimmed by 4 bases and 4 bases, with 9 bases remaining between them. Germline V gives CDR1 SGHRS, CDR2 YFSETQ. The CDR3 runs 13 residues.

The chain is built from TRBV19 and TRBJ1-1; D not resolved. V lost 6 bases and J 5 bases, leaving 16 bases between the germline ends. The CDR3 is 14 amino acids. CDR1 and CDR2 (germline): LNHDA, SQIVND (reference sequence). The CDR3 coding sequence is TGTGCCAGTAGCGAAGGGTTCTGGAGTACTGAAGCTTTCTTT. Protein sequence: CASSEGFWSTEAFF.

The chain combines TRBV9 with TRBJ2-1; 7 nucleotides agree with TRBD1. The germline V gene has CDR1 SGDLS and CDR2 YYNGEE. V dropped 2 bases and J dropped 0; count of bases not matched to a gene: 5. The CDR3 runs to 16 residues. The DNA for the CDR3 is TGTGCCAGCAGCGTTGGACAGGTACCCTCCTACAATGAGCAGTTCTTC. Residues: CASSVGQVPSYNEQFF.

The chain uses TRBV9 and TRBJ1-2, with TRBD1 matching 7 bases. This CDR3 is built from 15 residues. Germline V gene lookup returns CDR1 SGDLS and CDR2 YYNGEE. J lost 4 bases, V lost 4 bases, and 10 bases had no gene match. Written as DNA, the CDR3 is TGTGCCAGCAGCCACCTTGGGACAGAATTCTATGGCTACACCTTC. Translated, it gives CASSHLGTEFYGYTF.

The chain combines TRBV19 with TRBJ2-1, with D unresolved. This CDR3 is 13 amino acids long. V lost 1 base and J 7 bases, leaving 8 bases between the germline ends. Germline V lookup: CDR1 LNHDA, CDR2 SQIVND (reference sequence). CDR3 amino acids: CASSIVIQNEQFF. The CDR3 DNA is TGTGCCAGTAGTATAGTTATACAGAATGAGCAGTTCTTC.

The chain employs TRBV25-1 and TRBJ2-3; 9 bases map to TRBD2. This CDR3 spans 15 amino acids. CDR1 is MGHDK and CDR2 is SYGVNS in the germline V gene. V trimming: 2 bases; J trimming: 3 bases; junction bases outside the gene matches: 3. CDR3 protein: CASSERAGGTDTQYF. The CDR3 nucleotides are TGTGCCAGCAGTGAAAGAGCGGGAGGTACAGATACGCAGTATTTT.

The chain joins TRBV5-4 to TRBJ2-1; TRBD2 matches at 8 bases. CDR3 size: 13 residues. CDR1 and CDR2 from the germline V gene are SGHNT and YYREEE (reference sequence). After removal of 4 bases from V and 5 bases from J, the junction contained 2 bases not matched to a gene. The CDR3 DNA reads TGTGCCAGCAGCAAACTAGCGGACAATGAGCAGTTCTTC. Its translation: CASSKLADNEQFF. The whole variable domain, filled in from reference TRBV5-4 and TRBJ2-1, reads ETGVTQSPTHLIKTRGQQVTLRCSSQSGHNTVSWYQQALGQGPQFIFQYYREEENGRGNFPPRFSGLQFPNYSSELNVNALELDDSALYLCASSKLADNEQFFGPGTRLTVL.

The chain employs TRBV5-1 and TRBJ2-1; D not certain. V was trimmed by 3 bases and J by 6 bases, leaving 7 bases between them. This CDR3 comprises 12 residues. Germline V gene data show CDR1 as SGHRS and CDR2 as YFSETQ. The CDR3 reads CASSYLSNEQFF. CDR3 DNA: TGCGCCAGCAGCTACCTCAGCAATGAGCAGTTCTTC.

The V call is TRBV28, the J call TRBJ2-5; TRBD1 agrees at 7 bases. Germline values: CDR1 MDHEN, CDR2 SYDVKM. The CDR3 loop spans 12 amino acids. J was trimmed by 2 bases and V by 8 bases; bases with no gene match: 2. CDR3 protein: CASGDRQETQYF. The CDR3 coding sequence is TGTGCCAGCGGGGACAGACAAGAGACCCAGTACTTC.

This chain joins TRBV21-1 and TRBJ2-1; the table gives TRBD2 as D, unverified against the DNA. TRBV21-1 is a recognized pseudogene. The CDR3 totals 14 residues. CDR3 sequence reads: CASAGGSSYNEQFF. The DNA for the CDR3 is TGTGCCAGCGCGGGAGGGAGCTCCTACAATGAGCAGTTCTTC.

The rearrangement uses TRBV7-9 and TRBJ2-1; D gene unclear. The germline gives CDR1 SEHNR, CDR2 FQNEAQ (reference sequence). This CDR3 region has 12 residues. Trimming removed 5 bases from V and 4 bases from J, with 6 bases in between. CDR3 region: CASSQTYNEQFF. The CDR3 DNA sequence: TGTGCCAGCAGCCAGACATACAATGAGCAGTTCTTC.

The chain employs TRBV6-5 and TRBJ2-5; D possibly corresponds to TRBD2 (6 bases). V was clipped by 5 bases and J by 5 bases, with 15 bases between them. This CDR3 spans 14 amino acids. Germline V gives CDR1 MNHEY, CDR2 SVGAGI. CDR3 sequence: CASSALWGEETQYF. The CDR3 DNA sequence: TGTGCCAGCAGTGCCCTTTGGGGGGAGGAGACCCAGTACTTC.

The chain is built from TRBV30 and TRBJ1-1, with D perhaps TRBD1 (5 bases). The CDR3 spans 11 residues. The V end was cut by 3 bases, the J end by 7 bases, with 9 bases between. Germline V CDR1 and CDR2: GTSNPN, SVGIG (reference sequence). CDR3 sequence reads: CAWSRVGEAFF. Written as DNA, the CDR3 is TGTGCCTGGAGCAGGGTTGGTGAAGCTTTCTTT.

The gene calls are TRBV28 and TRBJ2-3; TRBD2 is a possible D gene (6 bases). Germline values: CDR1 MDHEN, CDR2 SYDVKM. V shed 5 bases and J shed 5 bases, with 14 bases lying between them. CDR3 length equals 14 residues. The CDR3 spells CASSLGTPEDTQYF. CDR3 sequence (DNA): TGTGCCAGCAGTCTCGGGACTCCAGAAGATACGCAGTATTTT.

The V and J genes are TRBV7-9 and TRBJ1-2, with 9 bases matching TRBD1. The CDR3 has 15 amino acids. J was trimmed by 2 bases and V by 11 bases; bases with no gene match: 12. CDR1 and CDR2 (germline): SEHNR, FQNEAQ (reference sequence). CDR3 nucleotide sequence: TGTGCCCTAGCTTTAATGGGACAGGGAAACTATGGCTACACCTTC. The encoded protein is CALALMGQGNYGYTF.

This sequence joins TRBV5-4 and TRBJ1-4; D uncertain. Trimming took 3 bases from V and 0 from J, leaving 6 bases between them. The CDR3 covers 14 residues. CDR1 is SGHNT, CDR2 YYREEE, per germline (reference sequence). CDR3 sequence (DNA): TGTGCCAGCAGCTCAGGTGCAACTAATGAAAAACTGTTTTTT. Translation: CASSSGATNEKLFF.

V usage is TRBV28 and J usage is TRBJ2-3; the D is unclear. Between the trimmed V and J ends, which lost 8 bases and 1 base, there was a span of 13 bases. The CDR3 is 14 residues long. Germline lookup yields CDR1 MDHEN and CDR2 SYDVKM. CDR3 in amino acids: CASGTVVGTDTQYF. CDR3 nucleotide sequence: TGTGCCAGCGGCACAGTTGTGGGCACAGATACGCAGTATTTT.

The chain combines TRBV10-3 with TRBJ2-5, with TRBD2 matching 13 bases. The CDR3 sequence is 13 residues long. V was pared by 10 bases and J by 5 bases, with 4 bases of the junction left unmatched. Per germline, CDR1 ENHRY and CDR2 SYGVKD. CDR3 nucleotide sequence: TGTGCCACAGGACTAGCGGGAGTTGAGACCCAGTACTTC. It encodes CATGLAGVETQYF.

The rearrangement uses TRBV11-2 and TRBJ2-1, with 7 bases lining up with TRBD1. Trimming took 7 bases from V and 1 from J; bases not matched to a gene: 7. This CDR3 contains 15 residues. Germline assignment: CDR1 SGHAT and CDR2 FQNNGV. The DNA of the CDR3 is TGTGCCAGCATCAGGGACAGCGCATCCTACAATGAGCAGTTCTTC. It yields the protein CASIRDSASYNEQFF.

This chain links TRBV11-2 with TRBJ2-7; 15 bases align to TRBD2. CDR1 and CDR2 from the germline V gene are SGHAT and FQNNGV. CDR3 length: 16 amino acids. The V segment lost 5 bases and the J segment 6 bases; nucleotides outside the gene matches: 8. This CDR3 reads CASSAPGLAGGGEQYF. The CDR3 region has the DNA TGTGCCAGCAGCGCTCCGGGACTAGCGGGAGGAGGCGAGCAGTACTTC.

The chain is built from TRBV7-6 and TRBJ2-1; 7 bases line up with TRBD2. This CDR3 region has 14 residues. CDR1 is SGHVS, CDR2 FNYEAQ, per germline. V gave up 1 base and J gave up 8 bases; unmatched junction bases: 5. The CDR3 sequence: CASSLGTSLHEQFF. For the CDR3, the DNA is TGTGCCAGCAGCTTAGGGACTAGTCTGCATGAGCAGTTCTTC.

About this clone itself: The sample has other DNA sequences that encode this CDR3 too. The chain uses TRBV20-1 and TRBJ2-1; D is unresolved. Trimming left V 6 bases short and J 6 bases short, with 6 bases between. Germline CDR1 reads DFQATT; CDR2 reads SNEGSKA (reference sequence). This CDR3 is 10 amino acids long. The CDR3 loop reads CSASSNEQFF. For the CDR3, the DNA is TGCAGTGCGTCCAGCAATGAGCAGTTCTTC.

CDR3 DNA: TGCAGCGTGGTAGACAGGGGGACCTACGAGCAGTACTTC. Translating it yields CSVVDRGTYEQYF. The chain joins TRBV29-1 to TRBJ2-7; TRBD1 matches 9 bases. CDR1 SQVTM and CDR2 ANQGSEA come from the germline V gene. V shed 6 bases and J 2 bases; nucleotides not matched to a gene: 5. This CDR3 is built from 13 residues.

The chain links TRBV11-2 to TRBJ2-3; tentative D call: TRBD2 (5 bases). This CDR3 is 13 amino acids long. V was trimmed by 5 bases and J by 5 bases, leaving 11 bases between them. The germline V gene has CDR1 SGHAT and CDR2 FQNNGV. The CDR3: CASSPLALDTQYF. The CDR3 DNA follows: TGTGCCAGCAGCCCCCTAGCTCTAGATACGCAGTATTTT. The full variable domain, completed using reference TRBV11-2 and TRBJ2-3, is EAGVAQSPRYKIIEKRQSVAFWCNPISGHATLYWYQQILGQGPKLLIQFQNNGVVDDSQLPKDRFSAERLKGVDSTLKIQPAKLEDSAVYLCASSPLALDTQYFGPGTRLTVL.

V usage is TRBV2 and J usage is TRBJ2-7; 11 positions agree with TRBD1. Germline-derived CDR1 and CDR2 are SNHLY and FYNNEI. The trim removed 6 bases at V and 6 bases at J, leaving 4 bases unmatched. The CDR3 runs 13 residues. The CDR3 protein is CASSRTGGGEQYF. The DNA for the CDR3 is TGTGCCAGCAGCCGGACAGGGGGCGGCGAGCAGTACTTC.